What follows describes a single T cell receptor (beta chain). What it binds is not known. The data stem from a study of cytomegalovirus exposure and HLA in healthy donors. Primers: 60 Vbeta forward and 13 Jbeta reverse. The method was immunoSEQ multiplex PCR; TCRdb's version includes in-frame clones alone and lacks a portion of them. The sample lists about 130,000 clones, 60% to 80% occurring once. Everyone who donated was a healthy bone marrow donor. This CDR3 has 16 residues. Looked up from germline, CDR1 is MNHEY and CDR2 is SMNVEV (reference sequence). The V end was cut by 2 bases, the J end by 2 bases, with 16 bases between. General study findings and limits: Several V segments, TRBV6-2 and TRBV6-3 among them, could not be told apart and were dropped. Several top significant clusters appeared, in a later analysis, to be linked to common viral pathogens. In an earlier analysis, most TCR beta V segments were productive about 90% or about 30% of the time.

The rearrangement links TRBV27 to TRBJ2-7, with D possibly matching TRBD1 (6 bases). The sequenced sample was PBMCs. This sequence originates from a woman aged 55-70 years in good health and CMV-seropositive. The CDR3 DNA sequence: TGTGCCAGCAGTTTAAGTCAGGGGCGGACCCCCTACGAGCAGTACTTC. This codes for CASSLSQGRTPYEQYF.